These 4 T cell receptor beta chains were all obtained from the same sample, sequenced in a study of patients and donors after allogeneic stem cell transplantation (dated by TCRdb to 2020 to 2021). Receptor amplification or capture employed RT-PCR. Sequencing was carried out with a NextSeq 550. The public reads were run again by TCRdb, first through fastp at Q25 and then through MiXCR, and only productive beta chains were kept. CDR3 protein duplicates are merged, each entry listing the most common genes and DNA. The sample table shows 150,000 or so distinct CDR3 sequences, and approximately 25% are seen once. Jointly, the top ten make up about 24% of the sample. The source material was blood, either unsorted or a sorted T cell fraction (not recorded which). These receptors came from a human donor who was either an allogeneic HSCT recipient or a stem cell or donor lymphocyte infusion donor (not recorded which). It is not recorded whose cells these are; they may come from a transplant donor.

The V and J genes are TRBV18 and TRBJ1-2; D not resolved. The CDR3 contains 16 residues. Trimming shortened V by 4 bases and J by 2 bases, and 17 bases separated the two germline ends. Germline values: CDR1 KGHSH, CDR2 LQKENI. CDR3 sequence: CASSQEGEVSNYGYTF. The CDR3, as DNA: TGTGCCAGCTCACAGGAGGGTGAGGTATCGAACTATGGCTACACCTTC.

This clonotype was seen many times. This chain connects TRBV5-1 to TRBJ1-2, with 9 bases identical to TRBD1. Germline V gene sequence: CDR1 SGHRS, CDR2 YFSETQ. The V segment lost 2 bases and the J segment 2 bases; nucleotides outside the gene matches: 10. The CDR3 length is 17 residues. CDR3 DNA: TGCGCCAGCAGCTTAGGACAGGGGCCACTGAGAAACTATGGCTACACCTTC. Its protein is CASSLGQGPLRNYGYTF.

The chain has TRBV6-6 and TRBJ2-5; 7 nucleotides align to TRBD1. The junction had 13 bases not matched to a gene; V was cut back by 1 base and J by 2 bases. The CDR3 extends over 18 amino acids. Germline assignment: CDR1 MNHNY and CDR2 SVGAGI (reference sequence). The CDR3 DNA sequence: TGTGCCAGCAGTTACTTTAGGGGTCCAGGGGGAAGGCAAGAGACCCAGTACTTC. It translates to CASSYFRGPGGRQETQYF.

This clonotype showed up just a few times. This chain joins TRBV5-1 and TRBJ1-5; tentative D call: TRBD1 (6 bases). V lost 4 bases, J lost 0 bases, and 17 bases lay in between. CDR3 length: 17 residues. The germline gives CDR1 SGHRS, CDR2 YFSETQ. The CDR3 loop is CASSQPGHQYSNQPQHF. The CDR3, as DNA: TGCGCCAGCAGCCAGCCGGGACACCAGTATAGCAATCAGCCCCAGCATTTT.